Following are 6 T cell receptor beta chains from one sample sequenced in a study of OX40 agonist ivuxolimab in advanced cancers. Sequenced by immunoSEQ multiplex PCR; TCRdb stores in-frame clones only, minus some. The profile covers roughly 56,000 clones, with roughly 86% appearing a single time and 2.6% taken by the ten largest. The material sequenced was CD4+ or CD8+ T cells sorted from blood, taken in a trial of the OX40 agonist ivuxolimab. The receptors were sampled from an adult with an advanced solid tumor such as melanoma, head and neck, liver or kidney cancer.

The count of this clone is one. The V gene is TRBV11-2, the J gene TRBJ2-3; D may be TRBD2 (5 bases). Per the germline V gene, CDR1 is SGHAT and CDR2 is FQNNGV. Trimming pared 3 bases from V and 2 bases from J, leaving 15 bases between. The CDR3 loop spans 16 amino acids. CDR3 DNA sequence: TGTGCCAGCAGCTTTAGGAGAGCGGAGTACACAGATACGCAGTATTTT. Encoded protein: CASSFRRAEYTDTQYF.

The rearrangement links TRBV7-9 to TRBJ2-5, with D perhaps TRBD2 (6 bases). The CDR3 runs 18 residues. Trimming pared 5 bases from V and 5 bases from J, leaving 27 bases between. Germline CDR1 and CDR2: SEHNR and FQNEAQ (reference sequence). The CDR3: CASSTSLFGAGLGETQYF. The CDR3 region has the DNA TGTGCCAGCAGCACCAGCTTATTTGGGGCGGGGTTAGGCGAGACCCAGTACTTC. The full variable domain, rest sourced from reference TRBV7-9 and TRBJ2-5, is DTGVSQNPRHKITKRGQNVTFRCDPISEHNRLYWYRQTLGQGPEFLTYFQNEAQLEKSRLLSDRFSAERPKGSFSTLEIQRTEQGDSAMYLCASSTSLFGAGLGETQYFGPGTRLLVL.

The CDR3 DNA is TGCGCCAGCAGCCAAGGGGTCAGCTCGAACACCGGGGAGCTGTTTTTT. It codes for CASSQGVSSNTGELFF. The chain joins TRBV4-3 to TRBJ2-2; D is ambiguous. The CDR3 sequence is 16 residues long. Germline CDR1 and CDR2: LGHNA and YSLEER. Trimming shortened V by 1 base and J by 0 bases, and 9 bases separated the two germline ends.

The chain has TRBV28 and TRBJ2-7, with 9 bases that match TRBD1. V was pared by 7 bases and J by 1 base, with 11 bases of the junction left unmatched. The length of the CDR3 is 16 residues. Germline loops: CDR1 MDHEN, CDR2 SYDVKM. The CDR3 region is CASTGGGQGSSYEQYF. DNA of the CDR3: TGTGCCAGCACCGGTGGAGGACAGGGGTCTTCCTACGAGCAGTACTTC.

CDR3 sequence reads: CASSQGDRGRWNSPLHF. CDR3 DNA sequence: TGTGCCAGTAGCCAAGGTGACAGGGGGCGGTGGAATTCACCCCTCCACTTT. The rearrangement links TRBV19 to TRBJ1-6; 10 bases are shared with TRBD1. The CDR3 loop spans 17 amino acids. J gave up 7 bases and V 6 bases, and 12 bases lay outside the gene matches. Germline V lookup: CDR1 LNHDA, CDR2 SQIVND (reference sequence).

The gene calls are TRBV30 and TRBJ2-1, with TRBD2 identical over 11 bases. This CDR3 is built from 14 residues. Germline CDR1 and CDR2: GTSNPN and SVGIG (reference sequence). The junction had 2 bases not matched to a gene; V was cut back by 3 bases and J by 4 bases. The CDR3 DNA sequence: TGTGCCTGGAGAGGGACTAGCGGTTACAATGAGCAGTTCTTC. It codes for CAWRGTSGYNEQFF.